This TCR beta chain was recorded in a study of a mutant IDH1 vaccine in newly diagnosed glioma (TCRdb year 2021). In the study overall: Of the approximately 35 treated patients, approximately 62% were male and approximately 38% were female, and the mean age was about 40 years. Before enrollment, patients had received standard therapy of radiotherapy alone, temozolomide alone, or radiochemotherapy with temozolomide; most received the combination. Peripheral blood was drawn at six visits: V03 (baseline), V05, V07, V10, V12 and V13. Longitudinal TCRB deep sequencing was performed for roughly 24 treated patients wherever samples were available for exploratory analyses.

The CDR3 goes from the cysteine to the phenylalanine over 14 residues. The DNA shown is the 42-base CDR3, in frame from base 1. CDR1 is given as PRHDT and CDR2 as FYEKMQ, both from the germline V gene (reference sequence). Trimming leaves V shorter by 8 bases and J shorter by 8 bases, with the junction holding 14 bases beyond the gene matches. What the work shows at the level of the full study, not this receptor alone: It was noted by the authors that analyses of patient blood samples could not be reproduced owing to sample limitations. Pseudoprogression seemed to be unrelated to changes in the top peripheral T cell clonotypes found by TCRB sequencing. Selection of PBMC samples for TCRB deep sequencing was based on availability. Across multiple MHC alleles, vaccine-induced immune responses were seen in 93.3% of patients.

For this clone: The antigen it recognizes is unknown. Base qualities were left out, and no much larger clone turns up one base away.

Library preparation employed the immunoSEQ multiplex PCR assay. Rearranged TCR beta chain sequences were amplified using the hsTCRB Kit according to the manufacturer's protocol. Sequencing of TCRB libraries was carried out on an Illumina MiSeq. The authors processed their data as follows. The proprietary platform of the kit vendor was used for demultiplexing, trimming and gene mapping. TCRdb stores this immuneACCESS table with in-frame sequences only. Part of the clones is absent; in the studies checked, under half of the shortfall reflects unresolved V genes, and no reason is known for the rest. Clonal size and the V and J genes are those of that table, whereas D and trimming came from the DNA. The sample table lists about 92,000 clones, 83% of them with a count of one. Approximately 7% of the sample goes to the ten largest clones. The time point label, read with the paper, signifies: baseline, week 1 (first vaccination visit). The meaning of the sample's treatment or condition label: pre-vaccination baseline after standard-of-care therapy. Donors had newly diagnosed WHO grade 3 or 4 IDH1-mutant astrocytomas with loss of nuclear ATRX. The samples were drawn from NOA16, a multicentre, single-arm, open-label phase I trial in Germany that tested a mutant IDH1 peptide vaccine in humans for the first time. For immunogenicity testing, the blood drawn at visit V03 was used as the baseline sample. Genomic DNA for TCRB sequencing was isolated from EDTA blood with the DNeasy Blood and Tissue Kit.

Material: PBMCs, obtained from a glioma patient treated with radiotherapy, temozolomide or both. The source is a woman aged 45-65 years with glioma. The sequence joins TRBV13 to TRBJ1-2, with 7 central nucleotides matching TRBD1. Here is the DNA: TGTGCCAGCGCAGGGGGGACCGGGCTCGGGGGCTACACCTTC. This codes for CASAGGTGLGGYTF.